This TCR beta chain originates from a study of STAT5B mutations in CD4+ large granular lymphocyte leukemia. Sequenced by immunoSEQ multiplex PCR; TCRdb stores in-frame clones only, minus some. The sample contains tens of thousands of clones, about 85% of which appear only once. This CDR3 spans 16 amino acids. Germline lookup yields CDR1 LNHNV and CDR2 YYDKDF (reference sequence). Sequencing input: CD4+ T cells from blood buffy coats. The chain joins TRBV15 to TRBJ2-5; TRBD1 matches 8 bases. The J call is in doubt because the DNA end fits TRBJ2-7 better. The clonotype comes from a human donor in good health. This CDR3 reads CATSRDRGQGGYEQYF. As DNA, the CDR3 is TGTGCCACCAGCAGAGATCGAGGACAGGGTGGCTACGAGCAGTACTTC.